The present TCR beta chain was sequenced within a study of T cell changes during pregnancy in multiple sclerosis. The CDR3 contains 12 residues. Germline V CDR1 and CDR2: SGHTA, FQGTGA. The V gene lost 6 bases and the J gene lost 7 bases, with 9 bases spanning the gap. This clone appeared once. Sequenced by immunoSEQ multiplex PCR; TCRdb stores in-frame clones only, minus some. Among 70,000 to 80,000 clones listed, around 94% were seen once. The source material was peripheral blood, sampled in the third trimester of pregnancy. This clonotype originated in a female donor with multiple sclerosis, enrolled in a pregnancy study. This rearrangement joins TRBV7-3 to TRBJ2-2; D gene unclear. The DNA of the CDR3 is TGTGCCAGCAGTTCCAGTGGCGGGGAGCTGTTTTTT. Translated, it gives CASSSSGGELFF.